This entry lists 8 T cell receptor beta chains sequenced from one sample in a study of T cells after yellow fever vaccination. In TCRdb, the 5' RACE reads were re-called with MiXCR into one record per CDR3 protein. The sample includes 100,000 or so distinct CDR3 sequences, about 8.8% seen only once; the top ten take 16%. The material was CD8+ T cells not binding an NS4B(214-222) dextramer, sorted from PBMCs, obtained more than 13 days after the first yellow fever vaccination. The source of these receptors is a man in his late teens or twenties who received the YFV17D yellow fever vaccine.

This clonotype was counted at least ten times. This chain links TRBV4-3 with TRBJ1-1; TRBD1 is a possible D gene (5 bases). From germline, CDR1 is LGHNA and CDR2 YSLEER. The CDR3 contains 16 residues. The V and J ends lost 0 bases and 5 bases respectively, with 16 bases between them. CDR3 loop: CASSQDRYARGTEAFF. As DNA, the CDR3 is TGCGCCAGCAGCCAAGATAGGTACGCAAGGGGAACTGAAGCTTTCTTT.

The genes are TRBV3-1 and TRBJ2-1, with D perhaps TRBD1 (7 bases). V shed 0 bases and J shed 4 bases, with 16 bases lying between them. The CDR3 extends over 17 amino acids. Germline CDR1 reads LGHDT; CDR2 reads YNNKEL (reference sequence). CDR3 nucleotide sequence: TGTGCCAGCAGCCAAGAGTCTCAGGGGGGATCATACAATGAGCAGTTCTTC. Its translation is CASSQESQGGSYNEQFF.

The J gene is TRBJ1-5, the V gene TRBV27; tentative D call: TRBD1 (5 bases). The CDR3 is 16 amino acids. Germline lookup yields CDR1 MNHEY and CDR2 SMNVEV (reference sequence). V was trimmed by 5 bases and J by 1 base, leaving 15 bases between them. CDR3 coding DNA: TGTGCCAGCAGTGACCTGGGGGGTCGGAGCAATCAGCCCCAGCATTTT. This codes for CASSDLGGRSNQPQHF.

This clonotype has a handful of counts. The CDR3 loop reads CASSRPAGGYNSPLHF. CDR3 DNA sequence: TGTGCCAGCAGCCGACCGGCAGGCGGCTATAATTCACCCCTCCACTTT. The V call is TRBV5-5, the J call TRBJ1-6; D remains unclear. Germline V lookup: CDR1 SGHKS, CDR2 YYEKEE (reference sequence). Trimming shortened V by 4 bases and J by 3 bases, and 14 bases separated the two germline ends. The CDR3 extends over 16 amino acids.

This clonotype occurred many times. The chain uses TRBV5-1 and TRBJ2-1; a possible D gene is TRBD1 (5 bases). CDR1 is SGHRS and CDR2 is YFSETQ in the germline V gene. The V end lost 0 bases, the J end lost 8 bases, and 9 bases lay between the germline ends. The CDR3 is made up of 13 amino acids. This CDR3 reads CASSLGQPDEQFF. The CDR3 bases are TGCGCCAGCAGCTTGGGACAGCCGGATGAGCAGTTCTTC.

This chain joins TRBV5-4 and TRBJ1-2; D is ambiguous. Trimming took 1 base from V and 4 from J, leaving 17 bases between them. Germline loops: CDR1 SGHNT, CDR2 YYREEE (reference sequence). CDR3 length: 16 amino acids. The CDR3 reads CASSLWQANALYGYTF. DNA of the CDR3: TGTGCCAGCAGCTTGTGGCAGGCCAACGCTCTCTATGGCTACACCTTC.

This clonotype was seen many times. The chain links TRBV29-1 to TRBJ2-2, with D perhaps matching TRBD2 (5 bases). V lost 7 bases and J lost 4, with 10 bases in between. CDR1 is SQVTM and CDR2 is ANQGSEA in the germline V gene. This CDR3 has 12 residues. The CDR3 spells CSAVRGTGELFF. The CDR3 nucleotides are TGCAGCGCTGTCCGGGGCACCGGGGAGCTGTTTTTT.

The table lists this clonotype with a few counts. The chain links TRBV2 to TRBJ1-1, with unresolved D. The CDR3 runs 13 residues. V lost 4 bases and J lost 1, with 7 bases in between. Germline CDR1 is SNHLY and CDR2 is FYNNEI. CDR3 DNA sequence: TGTGCCAGCAGTGTATCAGGGAACACTGAAGCTTTCTTT. Amino acids: CASSVSGNTEAFF.